This T cell receptor (beta chain) was found in a study of spatial heterogeneity in lung cancer. About the study: On average, each unique TCR and UMI combination appeared more than ten times in raw reads. General study points: Ubiquitous expanded tumor TCRs were seen in blood more at resection than at follow-up.

V lost 3 bases, J lost 6 bases, and 14 bases lay in between. Germline lookup yields CDR1 WNHNN and CDR2 SYGVQD (reference sequence). The CDR3 runs to 14 residues. Time point: sample taken at primary tumor resection. Sequencing was performed on whole RNA extracted from tumor and nontumor lung tissue, or from frozen PBMC, and the material was left unsorted. TCRdb processed the 5' RACE reads anew with MiXCR; each CDR3 protein has one entry. Among just under 40,000 distinct CDR3 sequences listed, under 7% were seen once. Many counts were recorded for this clonotype. Antigen specificity is unknown. The TCR was taken from a male donor with early-stage non-small cell lung cancer. The rearrangement links TRBV10-1 to TRBJ1-1; D unresolved. Source: PBMCs, taken at surgery. DNA for the CDR3: TGCGCCAGCAGTGATCCCTTTGTTTTTCCTGAAGCTTTCTTT. Its protein product is CASSDPFVFPEAFF.